Listed here are 23 T cell receptor beta chains from one sample, sequenced in a study of cytomegalovirus exposure and HLA in healthy donors. 13 Jbeta primers and 60 Vbeta primers were used for the PCR. The data were produced by immunoSEQ multiplex PCR, yet TCRdb's version contains in-frame clones alone and is incomplete. The sample records 110,000 or so clones, 67% being singletons. The sequenced sample was PBMCs. Every receptor here comes from a man aged 18 to 35 in good health and CMV-seropositive.

The J gene is TRBJ1-4, the V gene TRBV6-1, with 9 bases fitting TRBD1. Germline values: CDR1 MNHNS, CDR2 SASEGT. This CDR3 contains 16 residues. J lost 4 bases, V lost 3 bases, and 6 bases had no gene match. The CDR3 is CASSDITGGGNEKLFF. CDR3 in DNA: TGTGCCAGCAGTGATATTACAGGGGGCGGTAATGAAAAACTGTTTTTT.

This clone was found a few times. This rearrangement joins TRBV27 to TRBJ2-3; 8 nucleotides align to TRBD1. The CDR3 spans 16 residues. V shed 3 bases and J 5 bases; nucleotides not matched to a gene: 10. CDR1 and CDR2 (germline): MNHEY, SMNVEV (reference sequence). The CDR3 region is CASSFRDRPRLDTQYF. For the CDR3, the DNA is TGTGCCAGCAGTTTCCGGGACAGGCCGAGGCTAGATACGCAGTATTTT.

This chain joins TRBV27 and TRBJ2-2; unclear D gene. Germline CDR1 and CDR2: MNHEY and SMNVEV (reference sequence). The CDR3 runs to 15 residues. V was pared by 3 bases and J by 0 bases, with 8 bases between. The DNA of the CDR3 is TGTGCCAGCAGTTTTTACAGAACGAACACCGGGGAGCTGTTTTTT. Amino acid sequence: CASSFYRTNTGELFF.

V and J are TRBV7-2 and TRBJ2-7; 8 bases agree with TRBD1. This CDR3 has 15 residues. The V gene end was trimmed by 4 bases and the J gene end by 2 bases; junction bases not matched to a gene: 7. Germline CDR1 SGHTA, CDR2 FQGNSA. The CDR3 is CASSSRQGTTYEQYF. The CDR3, as DNA: TGTGCCAGCAGCTCAAGACAGGGGACCACCTACGAGCAGTACTTC.

The CDR3 DNA follows: TGTGCCAGCAGCTTTGCAGGGCCCTATTGCTTCTTT. It yields the protein CASSFAGPYCFF. The V gene is TRBV5-5, the J gene TRBJ1-1; D is possibly TRBD1 (5 bases). Germline loops: CDR1 SGHKS, CDR2 YYEKEE (reference sequence). Between the trimmed V and J ends, which lost 2 bases and 14 bases, there was a span of 16 bases. The CDR3 is 12 amino acids. Full variable domain (remainder filled in from reference TRBV5-5 and TRBJ1-1): DAGVTQSPTHLIKTRGQQVTLRCSPISGHKSVSWYQQVLGQGPQFIFQYYEKEERGRGNFPDRFSARQFPNYSSELNVNALLLGDSALYLCASSFAGPYCFFGQGTRLTVV.

There are a few counts of this clone. This chain uses TRBV7-9 with TRBJ1-4; D perhaps matches TRBD1 (6 bases). Germline V gene sequence: CDR1 SEHNR, CDR2 FQNEAQ (reference sequence). This CDR3 region has 15 residues. With 2 bases removed from V and 4 bases from J, the gap between germline ends came to 11 bases. The CDR3 sequence: CASSLYTGNNEKLFF. The CDR3 DNA is TGTGCCAGCAGCTTATACACAGGGAATAATGAAAAACTGTTTTTT.

The chain combines TRBV7-9 with TRBJ1-2, with 7 bases identical to TRBD1. The CDR3 runs to 15 residues. V was pared by 5 bases and J by 4 bases, with 10 bases of the junction left unmatched. Germline CDR1 reads SEHNR; CDR2 reads FQNEAQ (reference sequence). The CDR3 DNA reads TGTGCCAGCAGCCGCAGGACAGGCGGAAGCTATGGCTACACCTTC. It translates to CASSRRTGGSYGYTF.

CDR3: CASSVESGGALETQYF. The CDR3 DNA reads TGTGCCAGCAGCGTAGAGAGCGGGGGGGCCCTAGAGACCCAGTACTTC. The chain couples TRBV9 to TRBJ2-5; 10 bases are a match to TRBD2. CDR3 length: 16 amino acids. J lost 4 bases, V lost 0 bases, and 6 bases had no gene match. Per the germline V gene, CDR1 is SGDLS and CDR2 is YYNGEE.

The rearrangement uses TRBV2 and TRBJ1-6, with D unresolved. Germline values: CDR1 SNHLY, CDR2 FYNNEI. V gave up 3 bases and J gave up 7 bases, with 4 bases separating them. This CDR3 contains 12 residues. The CDR3 DNA sequence: TGTGCCAGCAGTGAGCAGAATTCACCCCTCCACTTT. Translating gives CASSEQNSPLHF.

This clone was detected only a few times. The chain uses TRBV11-2 and TRBJ2-5; maybe TRBD1 (6 bases). Trimming took 1 base from V and 0 from J, leaving 21 bases between them. The CDR3 loop spans 19 amino acids. Germline CDR1 is SGHAT and CDR2 is FQNNGV. CDR3 DNA: TGTGCCAGCAGCTTAGGTTCAACAGGGAAACCCGTCGACCAAGAGACCCAGTACTTC. It codes for CASSLGSTGKPVDQETQYF.

The J gene is TRBJ2-2, the V gene TRBV6-4, with TRBD2 matching over 9 bases. The trim removed 0 bases at V and 1 base at J, leaving 0 bases unmatched. Germline assignment: CDR1 MRHNA and CDR2 SNTAGT. This CDR3 contains 16 residues. CDR3 in amino acids: CASSDSLAGNTGELFF. The CDR3 DNA reads as TGTGCCAGCAGTGACTCACTAGCGGGGAACACCGGGGAGCTGTTTTTT.

The chain has TRBV21-1 and TRBJ2-3; the table calls TRBD1, which could not be checked here. TRBV21-1 is a documented pseudogene. The CDR3 length is 13 residues. The CDR3 region has the DNA TGTGCCAGCAGCACTTCAGGGGCAGATACGCAGTATTTT. Protein: CASSTSGADTQYF.

The J gene is TRBJ2-1, the V gene TRBV21-1; the DNA was not compared with TRBD2, the D call given in the table. TRBV21-1 counts as a pseudogene. The CDR3 totals 17 residues. CDR3 in amino acids: CASSTPDVSGAGNEQFF. The CDR3 DNA reads TGTGCCAGCAGCACCCCGGATGTTAGCGGGGCGGGCAATGAGCAGTTCTTC.

V and J are TRBV19 and TRBJ2-2; D may be TRBD1 (5 bases). Trimming stripped 1 base from V and 0 bases from J, with 9 bases between. The CDR3 covers 16 residues. Germline CDR1 and CDR2: LNHDA and SQIVND (reference sequence). The CDR3 sequence is CASSIVTAPNTGELFF. CDR3 nucleotides: TGTGCCAGTAGTATAGTGACAGCCCCGAACACCGGGGAGCTGTTTTTT.

The table lists this clone with a few counts. As DNA, the CDR3 is TGTGCCAGTAGTATGGCGGCAGGGATGAACACTGAAGCTTTCTTT. Translation: CASSMAAGMNTEAFF. The chain is built from TRBV19 and TRBJ1-1; tentative D call: TRBD1 (5 bases). Deletions cut 3 bases from V and 0 bases from J, with 11 bases between. Looked up from germline, CDR1 is LNHDA and CDR2 is SQIVND (reference sequence). This CDR3 is 15 amino acids long.

The DNA of the CDR3 is TGTGCCACCCAAATTCAGGGAGGGGAGTTGTACGAGCAGTACTTC. It yields the protein CATQIQGGELYEQYF. The chain is built from TRBV6-1 and TRBJ2-7, with TRBD2 matching 7 bases. Germline CDR1 MNHNS, CDR2 SASEGT. The CDR3 is made up of 15 amino acids. J was trimmed by 4 bases and V by 10 bases; bases with no gene match: 16.

The table lists this clone with a few counts. This rearrangement joins TRBV10-1 to TRBJ1-1, with 9 bases matching TRBD1. Unmatched junction bases numbered 4, after V lost 6 bases and J lost 5 bases. Per germline, CDR1 WNHNN and CDR2 SYGVQD (reference sequence). The CDR3 has 13 amino acids. CDR3 in amino acids: CASRDRGGTEAFF. The CDR3 coding sequence is TGCGCCAGCAGGGACAGGGGAGGAACTGAAGCTTTCTTT.

Remarks on this clone: Since a far larger clone is one base different, this is likely a read error. CDR3 sequence: CANSEVSIGDTQYF. In nucleotides, the CDR3 is TGTGCCAACAGTGAAGTTAGCATTGGAGATACGCAGTATTTT. The chain couples TRBV6-1 to TRBJ2-3, with D unresolved. Looked up from germline, CDR1 is MNHNS and CDR2 is SASEGT. The CDR3 contains 14 residues.

This chain connects TRBV6-1 to TRBJ1-6; D not certain. Germline V gives CDR1 MNHNS, CDR2 SASEGT. Trimming stripped 8 bases from V and 9 bases from J, with 17 bases between. The CDR3 is made up of 14 amino acids. CDR3 sequence: CASVLRGNGSPLHF. For the CDR3, the DNA is TGTGCCAGCGTCCTCCGAGGGAACGGTTCACCCCTCCACTTT.

This chain links TRBV7-6 with TRBJ2-2; possible D gene TRBD2, 5 bases. Deletions cut 3 bases from V and 4 bases from J, with 6 bases between. The CDR3 runs to 13 residues. Per germline, CDR1 SGHVS and CDR2 FNYEAQ. The CDR3, as DNA: TGTGCCAGCAGCTTCGGAGGCACCGGGGAGCTGTTTTTT. Amino acid sequence: CASSFGGTGELFF.

The chain links TRBV19 to TRBJ1-1; D possibly corresponds to TRBD1 (6 bases). The CDR3 covers 14 residues. Germline V gene sequence: CDR1 LNHDA, CDR2 SQIVND (reference sequence). Trimming removed 4 bases from V and 6 bases from J, with 15 bases in between. CDR3 region: CASSTYRERAEAFF. DNA for the CDR3: TGTGCCAGTAGTACCTACAGGGAGAGGGCTGAAGCTTTCTTT.

This clone has a handful of counts. The V and J genes are TRBV28 and TRBJ1-1, with D perhaps TRBD1 (5 bases). Germline-derived CDR1 and CDR2 are MDHEN and SYDVKM. Trimming took off 1 base at V and 1 base at J, with 7 bases between the two ends. The CDR3 length is 14 residues. The CDR3 DNA reads as TGTGCCAGCAGTTTATTCAGGGAGAACACTGAAGCTTTCTTT. Translated, it gives CASSLFRENTEAFF.

V usage is TRBV14 and J usage is TRBJ1-2; no clear D. V was shortened by 0 bases and J by 5 bases, with 7 bases between the two germline ends. CDR1 is SGHDN and CDR2 is FVKESK in the germline V gene. The CDR3 length is 13 residues. The CDR3 sequence: CASSQDRSYGYTF. As DNA, the CDR3 is TGTGCCAGCAGCCAAGATCGTAGTTATGGCTACACCTTC.